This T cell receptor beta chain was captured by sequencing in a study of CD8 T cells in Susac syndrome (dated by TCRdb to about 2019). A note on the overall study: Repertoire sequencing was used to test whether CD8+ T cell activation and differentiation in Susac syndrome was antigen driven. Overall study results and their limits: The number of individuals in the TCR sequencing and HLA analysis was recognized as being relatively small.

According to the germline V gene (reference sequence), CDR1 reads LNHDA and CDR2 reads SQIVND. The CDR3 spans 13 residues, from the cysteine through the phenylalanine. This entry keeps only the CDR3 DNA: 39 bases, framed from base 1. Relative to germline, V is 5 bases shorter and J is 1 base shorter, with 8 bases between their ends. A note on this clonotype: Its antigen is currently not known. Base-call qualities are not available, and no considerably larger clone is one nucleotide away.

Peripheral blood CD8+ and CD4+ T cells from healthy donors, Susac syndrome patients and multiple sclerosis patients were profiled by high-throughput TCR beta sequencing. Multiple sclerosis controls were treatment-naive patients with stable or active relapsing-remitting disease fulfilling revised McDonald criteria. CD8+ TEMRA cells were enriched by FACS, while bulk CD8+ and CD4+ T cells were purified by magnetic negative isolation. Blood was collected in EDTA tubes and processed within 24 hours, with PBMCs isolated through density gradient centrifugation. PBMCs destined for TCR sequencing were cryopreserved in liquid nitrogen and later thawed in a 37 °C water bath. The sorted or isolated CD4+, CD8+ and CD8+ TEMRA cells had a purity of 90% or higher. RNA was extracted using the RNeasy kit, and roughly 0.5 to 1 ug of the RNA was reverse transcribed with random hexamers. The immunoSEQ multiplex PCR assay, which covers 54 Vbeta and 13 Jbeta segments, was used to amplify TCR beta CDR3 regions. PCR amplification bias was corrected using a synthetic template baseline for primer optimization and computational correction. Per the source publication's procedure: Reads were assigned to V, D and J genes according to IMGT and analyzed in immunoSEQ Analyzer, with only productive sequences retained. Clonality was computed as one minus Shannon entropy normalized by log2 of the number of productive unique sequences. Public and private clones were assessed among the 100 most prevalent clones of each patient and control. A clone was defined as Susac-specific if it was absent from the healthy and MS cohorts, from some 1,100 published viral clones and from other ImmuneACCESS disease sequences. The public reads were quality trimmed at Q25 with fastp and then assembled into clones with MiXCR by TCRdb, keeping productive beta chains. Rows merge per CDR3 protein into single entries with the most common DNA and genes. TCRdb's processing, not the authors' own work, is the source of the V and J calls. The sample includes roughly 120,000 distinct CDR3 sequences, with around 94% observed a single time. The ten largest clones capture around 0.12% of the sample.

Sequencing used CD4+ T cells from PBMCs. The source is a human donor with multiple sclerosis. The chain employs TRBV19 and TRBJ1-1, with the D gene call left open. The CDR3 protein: CASSPPPNTEAFF. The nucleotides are TGTGCCAGTAGTCCCCCACCGAACACTGAAGCTTTCTTT.